Below are 12 T cell receptor beta chains sequenced from a single sample in a study of CD8 T cells in Susac syndrome (dated by TCRdb to between 2018 and 2021). The method behind the library was the immunoSEQ multiplex PCR assay. RNA was extracted with the RNeasy kit and about 0.5 to 1 ug was reverse transcribed using random hexamers. TCRdb itself trimmed the public reads at Q25 with fastp, ran MiXCR and retained productive beta chains. Rows are unified per CDR3 protein, each entry keeping the most common DNA and genes. The table for this sample lists about 80,000 distinct CDR3 sequences; 90% to 95% of them were counted only once. Jointly, the top ten make up 0.26% of the sample. What was sequenced was CD8+ T cells from PBMCs. Receptors were obtained from a human donor in good health.

The chain combines TRBV5-1 with TRBJ2-7; no definite D call. There are 12 residues in the CDR3. V lost 1 base and J lost 7, with 9 bases in between. The germline gives CDR1 SGHRS, CDR2 YFSETQ. This CDR3 reads CASSLNRREQYF. In DNA, the CDR3 is TGCGCCAGCAGCTTGAACCGGCGGGAGCAGTACTTC.

J is TRBJ1-5 and V is TRBV5-6; 7 bases agree with TRBD1. V lost 0 bases and J lost 4; bases outside the gene matches: 7. CDR1 and CDR2 (germline): SGHDT, YYEEEE. CDR3 length equals 16 residues. The CDR3: CASSLAAGQTNQPQHF. CDR3 in DNA: TGTGCCAGCAGCTTGGCCGCGGGACAGACTAATCAGCCCCAGCATTTT.

The chain is built from TRBV3-1 and TRBJ1-4; the D is unclear. Trimming shortened V by 1 base and J by 7 bases, and 10 bases separated the two germline ends. Germline CDR1 LGHDT, CDR2 YNNKEL (reference sequence). The CDR3 covers 14 residues. The CDR3 protein is CASSQASRFEKLFF. The CDR3 coding sequence is TGTGCCAGCAGCCAAGCCTCCAGATTTGAAAAACTGTTTTTT.

The rearrangement uses TRBV19 and TRBJ2-7; 9 bases fit TRBD1. The V segment lost 5 bases and the J segment 3 bases; nucleotides outside the gene matches: 8. The length of the CDR3 is 15 residues. Germline V gene sequence: CDR1 LNHDA, CDR2 SQIVND (reference sequence). The CDR3: CASSLADRGNYEQYF. The CDR3 DNA sequence: TGTGCCAGTAGTCTGGCGGACAGGGGAAACTACGAGCAGTACTTC. Filled out from reference TRBV19 and TRBJ2-7, the complete variable domain reads DGGITQSPKYLFRKEGQNVTLSCEQNLNHDAMYWYRQDPGQGLRLIYYSQIVNDFQKGDIAEGYSVSREKKESFPLTVTSAQKNPTAFYLCASSLADRGNYEQYFGPGTRLTVT.

This clonotype appeared a single time. The V call is TRBV6-5, the J call TRBJ2-7; 9 bases match TRBD1. Germline V gene data show CDR1 as MNHEY and CDR2 as SVGAGI. The V segment lost 0 bases and the J segment 2 bases; nucleotides outside the gene matches: 5. This CDR3 contains 16 residues. The CDR3 sequence is CASSYSPGTGPYEQYF. CDR3 sequence (DNA): TGTGCCAGCAGTTACTCTCCCGGGACAGGGCCCTACGAGCAGTACTTC.

The V call is TRBV13, the J call TRBJ1-1; D possibly corresponds to TRBD1 (5 bases). The CDR3 extends over 13 amino acids. Germline CDR1 PRHDT, CDR2 FYEKMQ (reference sequence). With 0 bases removed from V and 11 bases from J, the gap between germline ends came to 13 bases. The chain's CDR3 is CASSLGRGGTAFF. DNA of the CDR3: TGTGCCAGCAGCTTAGGCCGCGGGGGAACGGCTTTCTTT.

The chain recombines TRBV30 with TRBJ2-5; possibly TRBD1 for D (6 bases). Trimming cost V 5 bases and J 1 base, with 14 bases left between them. The germline V gene encodes CDR1 GTSNPN and CDR2 SVGIG (reference sequence). This CDR3 spans 14 amino acids. The DNA for the CDR3 is TGTGCCTGGGGTACAGGGCCCGTCCAAGAGACCCAGTACTTC. This gives the protein CAWGTGPVQETQYF.

The V gene is TRBV5-1, the J gene TRBJ1-1; weak D call: TRBD1 (6 bases). Trimming removed 4 bases from V and 0 bases from J, with 13 bases in between. Germline values: CDR1 SGHRS, CDR2 YFSETQ. There are 15 residues in the CDR3. CDR3 DNA: TGCGCCAGCAGCCCAGGACAGACTCTGAACACTGAAGCTTTCTTT. Translating it yields CASSPGQTLNTEAFF.

The CDR3 loop reads CSATGQQMNEKLFF. For the CDR3, the DNA is TGCAGTGCTACAGGACAGCAAATGAATGAAAAACTGTTTTTT. The chain carries TRBV20-1 and TRBJ1-4; tentative D call: TRBD1 (6 bases). Germline V CDR1 and CDR2: DFQATT, SNEGSKA (reference sequence). The CDR3 spans 14 residues. V was shortened by 4 bases and J by 5 bases, with 14 bases between the two germline ends.

This chain links TRBV5-1 with TRBJ2-7, with 10 nucleotides matching TRBD1. CDR1 is SGHRS, CDR2 YFSETQ, per germline. There are 15 residues in the CDR3. J lost 1 base, V lost 4 bases, and 5 bases had no gene match. The CDR3 coding sequence is TGCGCCAGCAGCGATAGGACAGGGGGGTCCTACGAGCAGTACTTC. This sequence encodes CASSDRTGGSYEQYF.

The V and J genes are TRBV20-1 and TRBJ2-5; TRBD1 agrees at 9 bases. There are 15 residues in the CDR3. V shed 0 bases and J 5 bases; nucleotides not matched to a gene: 7. Germline values: CDR1 DFQATT, CDR2 SNEGSKA (reference sequence). This chain's CDR3 is CSARDPGTGRETQYF. CDR3 DNA sequence: TGCAGTGCTAGAGATCCCGGGACAGGGAGGGAGACCCAGTACTTC.

The DNA for the CDR3 is TGCAGTACTGACGGCGGCGACGAGCAGTACTTC. Translated, it gives CSTDGGDEQYF. V usage is TRBV20-1 and J usage is TRBJ2-7; D is unclear. This CDR3 spans 11 amino acids. The V end was cut by 8 bases, the J end by 5 bases, with 13 bases between. Germline V lookup: CDR1 DFQATT, CDR2 SNEGSKA (reference sequence).